This TCR beta chain came from a study of blood T cell repertoires in COVID-19. At the level of the study: The samples span acute and convalescent COVID-19 from the United States, Italy and Spain. Sources were T cells, B-cell-depleted T cells, or PBMCs; the material itself was cDNA or gDNA.

In the original workflow: Reference gene primer amplification gave estimated nucleated cell counts. Method: immunoSEQ multiplex PCR; TCRdb's copy keeps in-frame clones and lacks some. The V and J calls and clone size were taken over from that table, and D and trimming were inferred from the DNA. This table has over 130,000 clones, around 90% appearing once. Sequenced input: peripheral blood. The receptor was derived from a woman over 75 with acute or convalescent COVID-19.

The CDR3 reads CASSFGQLTYGYTF. In DNA, the CDR3 is TGTGCCAGCAGCTTTGGGCAGCTCACCTATGGCTACACCTTC. The rearrangement links TRBV7-3 to TRBJ1-2; no definite D call. The V gene lost 3 bases and the J gene lost 4 bases, with 12 bases spanning the gap. Germline V lookup: CDR1 SGHTA, CDR2 FQGTGA. The CDR3 length is 14 residues.